This TCR beta chain emerged from a study of shared clonotypes between healthy human individuals. Overall study context: The study used three CD4 naive, three CD4 memory, two CD8 naive and one CD8 memory plate per donor.

Study observations and caveats: Generation probabilities were higher for clonotypes shared across all four sorted-subset donors than for unshared ones.

Sequencing was performed with immunoSEQ multiplex PCR; in TCRdb, only in-frame clones are kept and a portion is missing. The repertoire holds about 960,000 clones, with approximately 80% as singletons. In its sample, this clone was seen a few times. Its antigen is not known. The sequenced material came from memory CD4+ T cells sorted from blood. The subset is: CD45RA-negative fraction. The receptor was derived from a man younger than 30 in good health.

Written as DNA, the CDR3 is TGCGCCAGCAGCTTGTACGGACAGGGGGCCGGGGAGCTGTTTTTT. This encodes CASSLYGQGAGELFF. The chain is built from TRBV5-1 and TRBJ2-2, with TRBD1 identical over 10 bases. V shed 1 base and J 6 bases; nucleotides not matched to a gene: 3. The CDR3 consists of 15 residues. Per germline, CDR1 SGHRS and CDR2 YFSETQ. Full variable domain (rest looked up from reference TRBV5-1 and TRBJ2-2): KAGVTQTPRYLIKTRGQQVTLSCSPISGHRSVSWYQQTPGQGLQFLFEYFSETQRNKGNFPGRFSGRQFSNSRSEMNVSTLELGDSALYLCASSLYGQGAGELFFGEGSRLTVL.